These T cell receptor beta chains were read from a single sample in a study of blood T cell repertoires in COVID-19. Libraries were prepared by immunoSEQ multiplex PCR; TCRdb keeps only in-frame clonotypes and omits some of them. The sample consists of roughly 250,000 clones, about nine tenths of them appearing once. Sequenced: PBMCs or T cells enriched from blood (not recorded which). These receptors came from a woman in her late teens or twenties who had recovered from COVID-19. Both conserved end residues are part of each CDR3. The order of the fields is V gene, D gene, J gene, clone size, CDR3 length, CDR3 DNA, CDR3 protein. A D gene is named only where the DNA matches it firmly. Some rows have no size entry. The others give once, few or many, or a class for an expanded clone.

>TRBV29-1|TRBD1|TRBJ1-4|.|13
TGCAGCGTTAACGACAGGGGGCAAGAAAAACTGTTTTTT
CSVNDRGQEKLFF
>TRBV5-4|TRBD2|TRBJ2-7|.|16
TGTGCCAGCAGCTCCGTAGTGGGGACTAGTTATCGCGAGCAGTACTTC
CASSSVVGTSYREQYF
>TRBV28|.|TRBJ2-7|.|14
TGTGCCAGCAGCTCGAACAGGGTTACCTACGAGCAGTACTTC
CASSSNRVTYEQYF
>TRBV28|.|TRBJ2-3|.|13
TGTGCCAGCGGGGAGTCCCTCACAGATACGCAGTATTTT
CASGESLTDTQYF
>TRBV7-8|.|TRBJ1-1|.|15
TGTGCCAGCAGCTCTACCCCAGGGGAAGGCACTGAAGCTTTCTTT
CASSSTPGEGTEAFF
>TRBV4-2|TRBD1|TRBJ1-1|.|14
TGTGCCAGCAGCCAAGAGACAGGGAGGACTGAAGCTTTCTTT
CASSQETGRTEAFF
>TRBV11-3|.|TRBJ1-1|.|12
TGTGCCAGCAGCTTTGGGGGGACTGAAGCTTTCTTT
CASSFGGTEAFF
>TRBV18|.|TRBJ1-1|.|11
TGTGCCAGCTCGGACAGAACTGAAGCTTTCTTT
CASSDRTEAFF
>TRBV19|.|TRBJ1-1|.|13
TGTGCCAGTAGAGACATTAAAAGTGACGAAGCTTTCTTT
CASRDIKSDEAFF
>TRBV2|.|TRBJ2-5|.|11
TGTGCCAGCAGTGACGGTGAGACCCAGTACTTC
CASSDGETQYF
>TRBV4-2|.|TRBJ2-1|.|16
TGTGCCAGCAGCCAAGATCCTAGGCCAGCCTACAATGAGCAGTTCTTC
CASSQDPRPAYNEQFF
>TRBV7-3|TRBD2|TRBJ2-3|.|16
TGTGCCAGCAGCTTGACTAGCGGGGGAGGCGCAGATACGCAGTATTTT
CASSLTSGGGADTQYF
>TRBV18|.|TRBJ1-5|.|13
TGTGCCAGCTCACCACAGGGGAATCAGCCCCAGCATTTT
CASSPQGNQPQHF
>TRBV6-8|TRBD1|TRBJ2-5|.|12
TGTGCCAGCAGCCGGGACAGGGAGACCCAGTACTTC
CASSRDRETQYF
>TRBV7-2|.|TRBJ1-1|.|16
TGTGCCAGCAGCTTAGCGACCTCGGGGAGGAACACTGAAGCTTTCTTT
CASSLATSGRNTEAFF
>TRBV7-6|TRBD1|TRBJ1-2|.|15
TGTGCCAGCAGTGCCGGACAGGGGGCCCGGGGTGGCTACACCTTC
CASSAGQGARGGYTF
>TRBV10-3|TRBD1|TRBJ1-6|.|12
TGTGCCATCAGCCAGGGACAGGGAGACGTCCACTTT
CAISQGQGDVHF
>TRBV2|.|TRBJ1-3|.|20
TGTGCCAGCAGTGAACGTAGGGGGGACCTGCGGGGGATCTCTGGAAACACCATATATTTT
CASSERRGDLRGISGNTIYF
>TRBV12-5|TRBD1|TRBJ2-7|.|13
TGTGCTAGTGGACGGGACAGCTTCTACGAGCAGTACTTC
CASGRDSFYEQYF
>TRBV7-2|TRBD2|TRBJ2-7|.|16
TGTGCCAGCAGCTTAAGTCGGGGGGGCTTTTCCTACGAGCAGTACTTC
CASSLSRGGFSYEQYF
>TRBV5-1|TRBD2|TRBJ2-7|.|15
TGCGCCAGCAGCTTGGGGACTAGCGGGGACTACGAGCAGTACTTC
CASSLGTSGDYEQYF
>TRBV28|TRBD1|TRBJ1-5|.|14
TGTGCCAGCACCCATACAGGGGGTAATCAGCCCCAGCATTTT
CASTHTGGNQPQHF
>TRBV19|TRBD1|TRBJ1-6|once|15
TGTGCCAGTAGTGAGGGGGCCGCGGTAGACTCACCCCTCCACTTT
CASSEGAAVDSPLHF
>TRBV7-7|.|TRBJ2-5|.|14
TGTGCTAGCAGCGCCCCACACCCGAAGGAGACCCAGTACTTC
CASSAPHPKETQYF
>TRBV11-2|TRBD2|TRBJ2-3|once|18
TGTGCCAGCAGCTTAGGGGGGACTAGACCAGGGGTTACAGATACGCAGTATTTT
CASSLGGTRPGVTDTQYF
>TRBV19|TRBD2|TRBJ2-7|.|15
TGTGCCAGTAGTCCCCCAGGACTAGCTTTCAACGAGCAGTACTTC
CASSPPGLAFNEQYF
>TRBV11-2|.|TRBJ2-7|.|14
TGTGCCAGCAGCTTAGCCCCAGTGGCCTACGAGCAGTACTTC
CASSLAPVAYEQYF
>TRBV6-6|TRBD1|TRBJ2-2|.|17
TGTGCCAGCAGTCCAGACCGGGACAGGGGAAGATTCGGGGAGCTGTTTTTT
CASSPDRDRGRFGELFF
>TRBV5-1|.|TRBJ1-6|.|18
TGCGCCAGCCCCTCCCCAGGGGTAGCCGGCTCCTATAATTCACCCCTCCACTTT
CASPSPGVAGSYNSPLHF
>TRBV6-2/TRBV6-3|TRBD1|TRBJ1-2|.|15
TGTGCCAGCAGTTCGCCCGGACAGGGGGGCTATGGCTACACCTTC
CASSSPGQGGYGYTF
>TRBV11-1|.|TRBJ1-2|.|15
TGTGCCAGCAGTTCTTTTTCTTGGACAGACTATGGCTACACCTTC
CASSSFSWTDYGYTF
>TRBV28|TRBD1|TRBJ1-2|.|15
TGTGCCAGCGGATCGGGACAGGGCGGGAACTATGGCTACACCTTC
CASGSGQGGNYGYTF
>TRBV2|TRBD1|TRBJ1-5|once|14
TGTGCCAGCAGCCCGGGACAGAGGAATCAGCCCCAGCATTTT
CASSPGQRNQPQHF
>TRBV4-1|.|TRBJ1-1|once|15
TGCGCCAGCAGCCAAGACAGAGGAATGAACACTGAAGCTTTCTTT
CASSQDRGMNTEAFF
>TRBV4-1|TRBD1|TRBJ2-1|.|14
TGCGCCAGCAGCACCGTGGACAGGAACAATGAGCAGTTCTTC
CASSTVDRNNEQFF
>TRBV14|.|TRBJ1-2|once|13
TGTGCCAGCAGCCGCCGGTCCCAGGGTGGCTACACCTTC
CASSRRSQGGYTF
>TRBV7-9|.|TRBJ1-5|.|15
TGTGCCAGCAGCGCTGGGGGGGAGGGCAATCAGCCCCAGCATTTT
CASSAGGEGNQPQHF
>TRBV28|TRBD2|TRBJ2-1|.|14
TGTGCCAGCAGTTTCGGGCGGGGGTACAATGAGCAGTTCTTC
CASSFGRGYNEQFF
>TRBV29-1|.|TRBJ1-2|.|16
TGCAGCGCCACGTTGCCCCAACAGGGAAATCGCTATGGCTACACCTTC
CSATLPQQGNRYGYTF
>TRBV28|.|TRBJ1-6|.|15
TGTGCCAGCAGTCCAACCGGGACTGGGAATTCACCCCTCCACTTT
CASSPTGTGNSPLHF
>TRBV28|TRBD2|TRBJ2-7|.|15
TGTGCCAGCAGTTCTCCGGGACTAGACTACTACGAGCAGTACTTC
CASSSPGLDYYEQYF
>TRBV7-9|.|TRBJ2-7|.|15
TGTGCCAGCAGCTTAGGGGCAGGGGTAGGGTACGAGCAGTACTTC
CASSLGAGVGYEQYF
>TRBV29-1|.|TRBJ1-2|.|13
TGCAGCGGACAGGTCCCACGGGACTATGGCTACACCTTC
CSGQVPRDYGYTF
>TRBV7-3|.|TRBJ2-2|.|12
TGTGCCAGCAGCCCAGACACCGGGGAGCTGTTTTTT
CASSPDTGELFF
>TRBV19|.|TRBJ1-5|.|14
TGTGCCAGTAGTAGATTACAGGGATCTCAGCCCCAGCATTTT
CASSRLQGSQPQHF
>TRBV18|.|TRBJ2-1|.|15
TGTGCCAGCTCACCACTAAGGCAGGGTACGAATGAGCAGTTCTTC
CASSPLRQGTNEQFF
>TRBV28|TRBD1|TRBJ2-5|few|13
TGTGCCAGCAGCACAGGGGGCAGAAAGACCCAGTACTTC
CASSTGGRKTQYF
>TRBV9|.|TRBJ2-3|.|12
TGTGCCAGCAGCACCGGTAGCGATACGCAGTATTTT
CASSTGSDTQYF
>TRBV2|.|TRBJ1-2|.|13
TGTGCCAGCAGTACCGGGGAGGACTATGGCTACACCTTC
CASSTGEDYGYTF
>TRBV19|.|TRBJ1-2|.|13
TGTGCCAGTAGTCAGCGGCAGTTCTATGGCTACACCTTC
CASSQRQFYGYTF
>TRBV29-1|TRBD2|TRBJ2-1|.|14
TGCAGCGTGGCTGGACTAGCAGCAAACAATGAGCAGTTCTTC
CSVAGLAANNEQFF
>TRBV5-1|TRBD1|TRBJ2-1|few|15
TGCGCCAGCAGCTTGGCACAGGGGGATCACAATGAGCAGTTCTTC
CASSLAQGDHNEQFF
>TRBV27|TRBD1|TRBJ1-6|.|22
TGTGCCAGCAGCCCAAGAAAGAGACAGGGCGGACCCGAACGACTTTATAATTCACCCCTCCACTTT
CASSPRKRQGGPERLYNSPLHF
>TRBV5-1|.|TRBJ1-2|.|14
TGCGCCAGCAGCTTTGGGGGGGAATACTATGGCTACACCTTC
CASSFGGEYYGYTF